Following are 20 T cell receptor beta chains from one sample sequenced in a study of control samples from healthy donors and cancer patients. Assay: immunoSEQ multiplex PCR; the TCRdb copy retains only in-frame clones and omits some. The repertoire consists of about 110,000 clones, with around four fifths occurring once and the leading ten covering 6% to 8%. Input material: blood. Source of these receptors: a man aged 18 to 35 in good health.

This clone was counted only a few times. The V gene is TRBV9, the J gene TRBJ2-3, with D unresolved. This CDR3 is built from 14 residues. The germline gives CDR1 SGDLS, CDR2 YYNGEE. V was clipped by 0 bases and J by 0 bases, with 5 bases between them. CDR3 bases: TGTGCCAGCAGCGTAGACTTCAGCACAGATACGCAGTATTTT. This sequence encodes CASSVDFSTDTQYF.

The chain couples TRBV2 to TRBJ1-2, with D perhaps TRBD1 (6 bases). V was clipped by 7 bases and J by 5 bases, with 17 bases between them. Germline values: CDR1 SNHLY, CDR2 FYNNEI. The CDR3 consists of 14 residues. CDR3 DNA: TGTGCCAGCACCACAGTCAGGGGACGGTATGGCTACACCTTC. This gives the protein CASTTVRGRYGYTF.

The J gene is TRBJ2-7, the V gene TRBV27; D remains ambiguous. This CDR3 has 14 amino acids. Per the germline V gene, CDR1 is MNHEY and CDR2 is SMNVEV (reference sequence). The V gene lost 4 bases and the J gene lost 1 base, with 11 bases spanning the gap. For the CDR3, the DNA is TGTGCCAGCAGTTCCATCTTCGGGTCCTACGAGCAGTACTTC. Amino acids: CASSSIFGSYEQYF.

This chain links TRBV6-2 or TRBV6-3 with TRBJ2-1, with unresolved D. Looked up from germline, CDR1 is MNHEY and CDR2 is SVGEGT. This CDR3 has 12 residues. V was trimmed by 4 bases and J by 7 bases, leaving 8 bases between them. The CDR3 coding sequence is TGTGCCAGCAGTTCCCCCGGGAATGAGCAGTTCTTC. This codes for CASSSPGNEQFF.

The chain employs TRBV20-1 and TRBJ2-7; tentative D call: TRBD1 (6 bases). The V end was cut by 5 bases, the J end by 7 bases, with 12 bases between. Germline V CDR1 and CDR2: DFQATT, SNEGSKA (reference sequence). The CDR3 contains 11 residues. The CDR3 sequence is CSAHTGTEQYF. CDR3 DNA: TGCAGTGCTCACACCGGGACAGAGCAGTACTTC.

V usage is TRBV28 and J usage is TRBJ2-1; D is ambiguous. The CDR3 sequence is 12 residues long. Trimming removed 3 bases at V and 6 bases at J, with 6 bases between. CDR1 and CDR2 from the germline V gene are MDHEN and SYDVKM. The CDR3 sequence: CASSFWGNEQFF. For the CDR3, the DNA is TGTGCCAGCAGTTTCTGGGGCAATGAGCAGTTCTTC.

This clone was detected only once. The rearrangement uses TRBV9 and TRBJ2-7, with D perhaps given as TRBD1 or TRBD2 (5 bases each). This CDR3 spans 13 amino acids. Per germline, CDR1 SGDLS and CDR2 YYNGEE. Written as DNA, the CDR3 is TGTGACACACCGGGACGGTACTCCTACGAGCAGTACGTC. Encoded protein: CDTPGRYSYEQYV.

This chain's CDR3 is CSVTGAGYGYTF. CDR3 coding DNA: TGCAGCGTTACGGGGGCGGGCTATGGCTACACCTTC. The chain couples TRBV29-1 to TRBJ1-2; possible D gene TRBD1, 6 bases. The V gene's germline CDR1 is SQVTM and CDR2 ANQGSEA. With 5 bases removed from V and 4 bases from J, the gap between germline ends came to 11 bases. The CDR3 is 12 amino acids.

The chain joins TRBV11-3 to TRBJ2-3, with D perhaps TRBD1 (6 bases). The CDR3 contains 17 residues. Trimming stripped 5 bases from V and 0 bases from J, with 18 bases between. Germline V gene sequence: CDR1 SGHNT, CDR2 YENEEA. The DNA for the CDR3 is TGTGCCAGCAGCGCGAGCACCGGGACAATTAGCACAGATACGCAGTATTTT. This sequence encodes CASSASTGTISTDTQYF.

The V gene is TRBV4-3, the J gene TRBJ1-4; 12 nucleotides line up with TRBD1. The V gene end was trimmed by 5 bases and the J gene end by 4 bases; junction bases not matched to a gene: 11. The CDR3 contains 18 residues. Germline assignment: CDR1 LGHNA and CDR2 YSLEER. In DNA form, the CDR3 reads TGCGCCAGCAGCGGAGCCGGGACAGGGGGCTTGGGTAATGAAAAACTGTTTTTT. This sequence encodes CASSGAGTGGLGNEKLFF.

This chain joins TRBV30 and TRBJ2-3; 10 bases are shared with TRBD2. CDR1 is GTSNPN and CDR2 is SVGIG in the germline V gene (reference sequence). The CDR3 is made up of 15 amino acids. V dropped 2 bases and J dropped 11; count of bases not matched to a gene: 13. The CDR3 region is CAWSNMGLAMGGQYF. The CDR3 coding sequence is TGTGCCTGGAGTAATATGGGACTAGCGATGGGGGGGCAGTATTTT.

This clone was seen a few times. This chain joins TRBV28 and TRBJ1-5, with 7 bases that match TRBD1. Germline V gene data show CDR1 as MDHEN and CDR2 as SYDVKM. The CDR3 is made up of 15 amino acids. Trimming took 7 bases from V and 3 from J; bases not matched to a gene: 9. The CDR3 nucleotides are TGTGCCAGCAAAAACCGGGACAGAGTCAATCAGCCCCAGCATTTT. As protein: CASKNRDRVNQPQHF. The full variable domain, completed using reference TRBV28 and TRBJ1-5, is DVKVTQSSRYLVKRTGEKVFLECVQDMDHENMFWYRQDPGLGLRLIYFSYDVKMKEKGDIPEGYSVSREKKERFSLILESASTNQTSMYLCASKNRDRVNQPQHFGDGTRLSIL.

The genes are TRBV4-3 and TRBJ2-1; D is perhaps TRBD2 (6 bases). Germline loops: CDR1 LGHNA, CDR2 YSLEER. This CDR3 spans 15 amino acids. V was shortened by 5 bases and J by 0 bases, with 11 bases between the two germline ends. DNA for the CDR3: TGCGCCAGCAGCGCCCGGGACTCCTCCTACAATGAGCAGTTCTTC. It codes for CASSARDSSYNEQFF.

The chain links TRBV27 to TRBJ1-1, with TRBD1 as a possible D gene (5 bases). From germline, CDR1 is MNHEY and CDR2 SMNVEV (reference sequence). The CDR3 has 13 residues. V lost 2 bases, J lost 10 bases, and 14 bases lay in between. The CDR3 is CASSLSVGDGAFF. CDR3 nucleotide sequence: TGTGCCAGCAGTTTAAGTGTAGGGGACGGAGCTTTCTTT.

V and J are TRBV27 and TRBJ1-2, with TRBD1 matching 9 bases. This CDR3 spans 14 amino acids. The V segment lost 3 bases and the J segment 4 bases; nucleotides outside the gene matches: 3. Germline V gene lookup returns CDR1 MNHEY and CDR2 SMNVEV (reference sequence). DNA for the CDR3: TGTGCCAGCAGTTTCTTGGGACAGGGCTATGGCTACACCTTC. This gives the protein CASSFLGQGYGYTF.

The CDR3 sequence: CASSVPSGGAHEQFF. DNA of the CDR3: TGTGCCAGCAGCGTCCCTAGCGGGGGGGCCCATGAGCAGTTCTTC. This chain joins TRBV9 and TRBJ2-1; the match to TRBD2 covers 12 bases. The CDR3 length is 15 residues. The germline gives CDR1 SGDLS, CDR2 YYNGEE. Germline trimming cut 2 bases from V and 8 bases from J; bases unmatched to any gene: 5.

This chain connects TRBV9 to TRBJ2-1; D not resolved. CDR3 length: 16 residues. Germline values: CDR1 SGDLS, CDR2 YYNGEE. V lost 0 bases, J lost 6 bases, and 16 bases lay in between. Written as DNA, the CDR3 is TGTGCCAGCAGCGTAGAGCCGCGACCGGGCATCAATGAGCAGTTCTTC. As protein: CASSVEPRPGINEQFF.

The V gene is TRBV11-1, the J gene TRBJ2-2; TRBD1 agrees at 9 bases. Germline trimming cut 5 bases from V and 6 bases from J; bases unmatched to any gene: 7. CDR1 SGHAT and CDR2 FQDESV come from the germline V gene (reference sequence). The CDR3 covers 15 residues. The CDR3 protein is CASSPLRQGAGELFF. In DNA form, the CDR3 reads TGTGCCAGCAGCCCCCTGCGACAGGGGGCCGGGGAGCTGTTTTTT.

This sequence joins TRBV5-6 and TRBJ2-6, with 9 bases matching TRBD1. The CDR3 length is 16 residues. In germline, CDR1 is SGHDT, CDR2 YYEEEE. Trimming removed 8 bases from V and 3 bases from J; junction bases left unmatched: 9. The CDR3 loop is CASITDRGGGANVLTF. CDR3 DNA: TGTGCCAGTATCACGGACAGGGGCGGTGGGGCCAACGTCCTGACTTTC.

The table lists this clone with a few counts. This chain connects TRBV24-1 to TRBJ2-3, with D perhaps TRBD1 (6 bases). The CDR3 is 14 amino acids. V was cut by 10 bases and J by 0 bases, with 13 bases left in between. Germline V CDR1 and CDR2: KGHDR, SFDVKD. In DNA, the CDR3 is TGTGCCACAGAGACAGGTACGAGCACAGATACGCAGTATTTT. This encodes CATETGTSTDTQYF.